This TCR beta chain originates from a study of blood T cell repertoires in COVID-19. Data came from immunoSEQ multiplex PCR; TCRdb stores just in-frame clones and leaves some out. The data contain 90,000 to 150,000 clones, about 89% of them singletons. The clonotype comes from a human donor with acute or convalescent COVID-19. The donor label of this sample is uncertain. The sequenced sample consisted of peripheral blood.

CDR3 sequence (DNA): TGTGCCAGCAGTGGAACGGTATCCCGGGGGTCACCCCTCCACTTT. Protein: CASSGTVSRGSPLHF. The V call is TRBV6-4, the J call TRBJ1-6; perhaps TRBD1 as D (5 bases). The CDR3 is made up of 15 amino acids. Per germline, CDR1 MRHNA and CDR2 SNTAGT. V was pared by 4 bases and J by 10 bases, with 17 bases between.